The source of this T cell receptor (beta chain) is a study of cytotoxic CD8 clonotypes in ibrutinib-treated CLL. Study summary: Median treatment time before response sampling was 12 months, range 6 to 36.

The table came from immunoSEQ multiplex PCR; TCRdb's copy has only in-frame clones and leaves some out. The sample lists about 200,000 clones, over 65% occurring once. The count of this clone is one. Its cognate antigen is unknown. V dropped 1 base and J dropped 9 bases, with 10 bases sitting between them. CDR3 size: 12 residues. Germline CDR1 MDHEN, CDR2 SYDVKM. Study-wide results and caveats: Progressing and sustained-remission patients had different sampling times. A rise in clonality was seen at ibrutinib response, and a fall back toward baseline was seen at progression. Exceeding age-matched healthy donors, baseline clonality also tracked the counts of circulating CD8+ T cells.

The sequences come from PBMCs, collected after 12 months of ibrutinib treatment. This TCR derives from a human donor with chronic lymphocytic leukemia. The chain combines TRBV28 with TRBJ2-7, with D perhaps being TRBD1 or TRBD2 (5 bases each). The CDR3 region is CASSLFQGRQYF. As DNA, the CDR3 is TGTGCCAGCAGTTTATTTCAGGGACGGCAGTACTTC.